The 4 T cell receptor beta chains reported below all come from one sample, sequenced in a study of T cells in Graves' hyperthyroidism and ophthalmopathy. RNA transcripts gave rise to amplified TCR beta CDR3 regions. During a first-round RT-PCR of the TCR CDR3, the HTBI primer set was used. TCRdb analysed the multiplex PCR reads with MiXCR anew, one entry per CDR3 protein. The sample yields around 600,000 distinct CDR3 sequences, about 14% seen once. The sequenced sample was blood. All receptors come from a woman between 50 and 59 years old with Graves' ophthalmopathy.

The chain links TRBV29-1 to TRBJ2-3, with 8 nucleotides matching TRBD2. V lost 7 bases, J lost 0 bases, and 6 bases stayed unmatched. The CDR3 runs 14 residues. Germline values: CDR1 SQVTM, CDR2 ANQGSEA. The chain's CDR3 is CSEGLVTSTDTQYF. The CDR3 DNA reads TGCAGCGAGGGACTAGTGACTAGCACAGATACGCAGTATTTT.

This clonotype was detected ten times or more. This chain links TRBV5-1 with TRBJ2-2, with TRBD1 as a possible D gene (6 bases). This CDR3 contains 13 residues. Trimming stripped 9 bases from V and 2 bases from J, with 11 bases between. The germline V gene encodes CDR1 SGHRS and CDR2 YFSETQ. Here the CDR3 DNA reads TGCGCCACCTCACAGGGCAACACCGGGGAGCTGTTTTTT. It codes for CATSQGNTGELFF.

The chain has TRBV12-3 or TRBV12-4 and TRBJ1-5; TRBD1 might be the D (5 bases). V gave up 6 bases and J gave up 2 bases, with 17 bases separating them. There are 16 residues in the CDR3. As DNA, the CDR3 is TGTGCCAGCAGACAAAGCGGGACCCAGGGCAATCAGCCCCAGCATTTT. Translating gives CASRQSGTQGNQPQHF.

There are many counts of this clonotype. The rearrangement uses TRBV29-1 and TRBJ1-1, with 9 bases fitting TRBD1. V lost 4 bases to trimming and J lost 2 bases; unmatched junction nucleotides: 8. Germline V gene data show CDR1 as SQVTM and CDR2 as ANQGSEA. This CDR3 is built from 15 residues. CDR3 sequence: CSVGRGTGLNTEAFF. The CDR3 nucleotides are TGCAGCGTTGGCCGTGGGACAGGGTTAAACACTGAAGCTTTCTTT.